This record looks at one T cell receptor (beta chain) sequence and its context. These data originate in a study of T cell changes during pregnancy in multiple sclerosis. In germline, CDR1 is SGHAT, CDR2 FQDESV (reference sequence). This CDR3 has 16 residues. Trimming shortened V by 2 bases and J by 2 bases, and 10 bases separated the two germline ends. Sequencing used immunoSEQ multiplex PCR; TCRdb keeps in-frame clones, though not all of them. The data hold about 98,000 clones, with around 92% observed a single time. The chain couples TRBV11-1 to TRBJ2-6, with D unclear. The input for sequencing was peripheral blood, taken after pregnancy. The TCR originated in a female donor in good health, enrolled as a control in a pregnancy study. CDR3 bases: TGTGCCAGCAGCTTATCCGAGAACCCTGGGGCCAACGTCCTGACTTTC. Protein sequence: CASSLSENPGANVLTF.